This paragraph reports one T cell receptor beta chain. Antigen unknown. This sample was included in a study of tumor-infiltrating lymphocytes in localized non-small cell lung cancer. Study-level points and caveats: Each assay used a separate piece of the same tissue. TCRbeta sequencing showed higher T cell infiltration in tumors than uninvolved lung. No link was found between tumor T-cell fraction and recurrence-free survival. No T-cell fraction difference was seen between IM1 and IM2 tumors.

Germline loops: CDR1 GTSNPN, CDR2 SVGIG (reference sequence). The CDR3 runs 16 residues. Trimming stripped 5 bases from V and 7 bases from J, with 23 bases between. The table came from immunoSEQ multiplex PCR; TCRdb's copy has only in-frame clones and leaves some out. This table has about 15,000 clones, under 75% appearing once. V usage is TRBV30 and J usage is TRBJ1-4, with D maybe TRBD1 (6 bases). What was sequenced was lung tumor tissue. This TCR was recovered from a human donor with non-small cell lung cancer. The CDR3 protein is CAWAHRTVTGGEKLFF. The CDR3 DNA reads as TGTGCCTGGGCCCACCGGACAGTTACCGGTGGTGAAAAACTGTTTTTT.